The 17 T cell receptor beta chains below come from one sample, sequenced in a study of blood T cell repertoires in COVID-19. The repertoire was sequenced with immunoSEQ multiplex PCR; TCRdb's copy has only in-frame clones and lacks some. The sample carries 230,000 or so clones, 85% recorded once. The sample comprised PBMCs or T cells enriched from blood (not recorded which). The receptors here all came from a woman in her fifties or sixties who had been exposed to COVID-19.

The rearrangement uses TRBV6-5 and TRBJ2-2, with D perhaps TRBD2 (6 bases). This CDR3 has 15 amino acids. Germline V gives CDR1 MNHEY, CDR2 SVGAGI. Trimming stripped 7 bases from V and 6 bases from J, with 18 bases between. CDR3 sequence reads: CASTGEAGIAGELFF. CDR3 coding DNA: TGTGCCAGCACCGGGGAGGCGGGAATCGCCGGGGAGCTGTTTTTT.

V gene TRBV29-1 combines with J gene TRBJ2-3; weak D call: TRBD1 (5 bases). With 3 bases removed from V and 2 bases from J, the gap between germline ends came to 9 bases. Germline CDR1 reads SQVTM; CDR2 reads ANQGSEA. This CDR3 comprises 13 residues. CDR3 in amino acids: CSVDGRATDTQYF. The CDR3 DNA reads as TGCAGCGTTGATGGCAGGGCCACAGATACGCAGTATTTT.

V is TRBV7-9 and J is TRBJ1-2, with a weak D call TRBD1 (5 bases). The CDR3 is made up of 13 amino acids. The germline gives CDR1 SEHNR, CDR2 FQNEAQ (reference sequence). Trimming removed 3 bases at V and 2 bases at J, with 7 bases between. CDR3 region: CASSFGGNYGYTF. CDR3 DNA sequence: TGTGCCAGCAGCTTCGGGGGGAACTATGGCTACACCTTC.

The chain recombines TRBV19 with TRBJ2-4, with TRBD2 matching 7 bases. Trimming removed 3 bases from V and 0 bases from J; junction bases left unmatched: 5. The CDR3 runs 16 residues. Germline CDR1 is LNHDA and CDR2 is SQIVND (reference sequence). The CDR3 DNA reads TGTGCCAGTAGTATTGGGAGGGCTTTAGCCAAAAACATTCAGTACTTC. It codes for CASSIGRALAKNIQYF. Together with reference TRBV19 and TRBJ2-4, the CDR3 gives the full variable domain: DGGITQSPKYLFRKEGQNVTLSCEQNLNHDAMYWYRQDPGQGLRLIYYSQIVNDFQKGDIAEGYSVSREKKESFPLTVTSAQKNPTAFYLCASSIGRALAKNIQYFGAGTRLSVL.

The CDR3 sequence: CAWTYGRGNTEAFF. The CDR3 DNA follows: TGTGCCTGGACCTACGGGAGGGGGAACACTGAAGCTTTCTTT. The chain joins TRBV30 to TRBJ1-1; TRBD1 is a possible D gene (5 bases). CDR3 length: 14 amino acids. Per the germline V gene, CDR1 is GTSNPN and CDR2 is SVGIG (reference sequence). The V end lost 4 bases, the J end lost 1 base, and 13 bases lay between the germline ends.

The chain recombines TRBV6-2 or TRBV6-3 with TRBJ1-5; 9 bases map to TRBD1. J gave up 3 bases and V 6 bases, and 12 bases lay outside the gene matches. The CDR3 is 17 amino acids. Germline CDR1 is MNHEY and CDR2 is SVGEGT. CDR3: CASSSGQGYRDNQPQHF. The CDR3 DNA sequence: TGTGCCAGCAGCTCGGGACAGGGATATCGCGACAATCAGCCCCAGCATTTT.

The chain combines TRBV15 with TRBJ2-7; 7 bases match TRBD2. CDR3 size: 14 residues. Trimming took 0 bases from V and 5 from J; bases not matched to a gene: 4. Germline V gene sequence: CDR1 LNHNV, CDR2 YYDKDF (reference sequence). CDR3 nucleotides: TGTGCCACCAGCAGAGATTTTAGCGGGCACGAGCAGTACTTC. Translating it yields CATSRDFSGHEQYF.

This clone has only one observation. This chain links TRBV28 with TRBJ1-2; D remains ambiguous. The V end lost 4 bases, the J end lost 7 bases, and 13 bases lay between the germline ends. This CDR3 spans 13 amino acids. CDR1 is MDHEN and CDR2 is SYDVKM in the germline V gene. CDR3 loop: CASSSESRAGYTF. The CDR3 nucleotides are TGTGCCAGCAGTTCCGAGTCAAGAGCTGGCTACACCTTC.

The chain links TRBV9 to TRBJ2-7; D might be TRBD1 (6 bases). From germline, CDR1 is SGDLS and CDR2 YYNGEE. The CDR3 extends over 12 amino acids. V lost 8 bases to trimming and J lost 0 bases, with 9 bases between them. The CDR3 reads CASGQSSYEQYF. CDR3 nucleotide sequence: TGTGCCAGTGGACAGTCCTCCTACGAGCAGTACTTC.

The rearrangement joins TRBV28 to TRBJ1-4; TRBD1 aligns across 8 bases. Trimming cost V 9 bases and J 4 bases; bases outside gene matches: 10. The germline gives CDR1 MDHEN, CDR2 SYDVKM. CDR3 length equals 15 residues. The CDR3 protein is CASRPGQGLNEKLFF. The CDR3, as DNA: TGTGCCAGTAGACCAGGACAGGGCCTTAATGAAAAACTGTTTTTT.

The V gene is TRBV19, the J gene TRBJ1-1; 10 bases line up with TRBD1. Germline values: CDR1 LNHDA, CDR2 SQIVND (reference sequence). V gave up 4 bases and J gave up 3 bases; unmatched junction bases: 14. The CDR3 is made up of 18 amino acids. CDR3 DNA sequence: TGTGCCAGTAGTACCGGACAGGGGGGCCCACCGTGGGACACTGAAGCTTTCTTT. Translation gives CASSTGQGGPPWDTEAFF.

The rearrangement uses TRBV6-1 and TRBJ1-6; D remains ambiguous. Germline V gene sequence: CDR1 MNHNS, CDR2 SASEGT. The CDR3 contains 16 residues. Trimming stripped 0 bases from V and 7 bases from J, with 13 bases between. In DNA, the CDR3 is TGTGCCAGCAGTGAAGCGGTCACATCTGTCAATTCACCCCTCCACTTT. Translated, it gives CASSEAVTSVNSPLHF.

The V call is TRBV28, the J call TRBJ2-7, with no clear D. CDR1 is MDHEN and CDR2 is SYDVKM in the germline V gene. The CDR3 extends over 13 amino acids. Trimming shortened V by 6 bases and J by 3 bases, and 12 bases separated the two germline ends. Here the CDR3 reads CASSFTAHYEQYF. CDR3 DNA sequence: TGTGCCAGCAGCTTCACAGCCCACTACGAGCAGTACTTC.

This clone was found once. CDR3 sequence: CASSERTGWNEKLFF. The CDR3 DNA is TGTGCCAGCAGTGAAAGGACAGGGTGGAATGAAAAACTGTTTTTT. The chain employs TRBV25-1 and TRBJ1-4; the match to TRBD1 covers 8 bases. CDR1 is MGHDK, CDR2 SYGVNS, per germline. The CDR3 length is 15 residues. After removal of 2 bases from V and 5 bases from J, the junction contained 4 bases not matched to a gene.

The CDR3 nucleotides are TGTGCCAGTAGTATTCCAGGGGATCGGAACGAGCAGTACTTC. It is translated as CASSIPGDRNEQYF. V usage is TRBV19 and J usage is TRBJ2-7; tentative D call: TRBD1 (6 bases). V was pared by 3 bases and J by 5 bases, with 14 bases between. The CDR3 has 14 amino acids. Germline V lookup: CDR1 LNHDA, CDR2 SQIVND (reference sequence). The full variable domain, in which reference TRBV19 and TRBJ2-7 provide the parts outside the CDR3, is DGGITQSPKYLFRKEGQNVTLSCEQNLNHDAMYWYRQDPGQGLRLIYYSQIVNDFQKGDIAEGYSVSREKKESFPLTVTSAQKNPTAFYLCASSIPGDRNEQYFGPGTRLTVT.

The CDR3 coding sequence is TGTGCCAGCAGTACCCTCAACAGACAGGGAAGCTACACCTTC. Its protein product is CASSTLNRQGSYTF. The rearrangement joins TRBV27 to TRBJ1-2; 7 positions match TRBD1. The CDR3 covers 14 residues. Trimming cost V 5 bases and J 9 bases; bases outside gene matches: 12. Germline V lookup: CDR1 MNHEY, CDR2 SMNVEV (reference sequence).

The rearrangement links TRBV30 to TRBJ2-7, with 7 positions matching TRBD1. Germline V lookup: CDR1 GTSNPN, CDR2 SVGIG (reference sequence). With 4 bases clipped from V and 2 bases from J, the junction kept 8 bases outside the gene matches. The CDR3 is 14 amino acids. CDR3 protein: CAWTPGQAPYEQYF. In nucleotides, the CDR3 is TGTGCCTGGACCCCCGGACAGGCCCCCTACGAGCAGTACTTC.